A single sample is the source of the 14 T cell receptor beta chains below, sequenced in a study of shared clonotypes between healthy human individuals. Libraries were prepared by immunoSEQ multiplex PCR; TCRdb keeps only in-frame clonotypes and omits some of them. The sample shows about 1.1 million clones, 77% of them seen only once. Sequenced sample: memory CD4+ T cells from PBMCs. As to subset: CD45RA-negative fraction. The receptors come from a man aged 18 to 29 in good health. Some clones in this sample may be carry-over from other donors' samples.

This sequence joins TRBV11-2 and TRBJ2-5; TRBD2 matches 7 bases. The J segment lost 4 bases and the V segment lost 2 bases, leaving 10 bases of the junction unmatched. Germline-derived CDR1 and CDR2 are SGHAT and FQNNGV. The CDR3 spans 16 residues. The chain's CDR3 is CASSLQRFAGVETQYF. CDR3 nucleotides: TGTGCCAGCAGCTTACAACGGTTTGCGGGAGTAGAGACCCAGTACTTC.

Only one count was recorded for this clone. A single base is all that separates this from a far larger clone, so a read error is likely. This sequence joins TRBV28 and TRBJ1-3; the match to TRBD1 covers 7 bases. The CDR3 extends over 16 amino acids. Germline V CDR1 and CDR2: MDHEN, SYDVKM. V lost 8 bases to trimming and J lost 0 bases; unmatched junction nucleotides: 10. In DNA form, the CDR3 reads TGTGCCAGCCCCTCAGGGGGGATGAGCTCTGGAAACACCATATATTTT. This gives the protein CASPSGGMSSGNTIYF.

CDR3: CASRYSTLLNYGYTF. The CDR3, as DNA: TGTGCCAGCAGATATAGTACCTTACTTAACTATGGCTACACCTTC. This chain joins TRBV28 and TRBJ1-2; D gene uncertain. Per the germline V gene, CDR1 is MDHEN and CDR2 is SYDVKM. Deletions cut 6 bases from V and 1 base from J, with 15 bases between. CDR3 length: 15 residues.

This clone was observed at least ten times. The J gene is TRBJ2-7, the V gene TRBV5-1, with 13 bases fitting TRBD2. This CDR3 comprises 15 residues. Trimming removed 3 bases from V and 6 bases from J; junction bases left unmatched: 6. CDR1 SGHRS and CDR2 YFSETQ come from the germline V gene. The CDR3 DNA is TGCGCCAGCAGCTCCTCGGGACTAGCGGGACGCGAGCAGTACTTC. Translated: CASSSSGLAGREQYF. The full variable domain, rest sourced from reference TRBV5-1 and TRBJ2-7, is KAGVTQTPRYLIKTRGQQVTLSCSPISGHRSVSWYQQTPGQGLQFLFEYFSETQRNKGNFPGRFSGRQFSNSRSEMNVSTLELGDSALYLCASSSSGLAGREQYFGPGTRLTVT.

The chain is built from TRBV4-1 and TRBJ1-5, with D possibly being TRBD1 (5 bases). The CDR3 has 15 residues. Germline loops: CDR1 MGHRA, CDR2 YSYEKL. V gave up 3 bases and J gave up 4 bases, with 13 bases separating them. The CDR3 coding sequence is TGCGCCAGCAGCCAGCTAGGACGGGGGAATCAGCCCCAGCATTTT. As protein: CASSQLGRGNQPQHF.

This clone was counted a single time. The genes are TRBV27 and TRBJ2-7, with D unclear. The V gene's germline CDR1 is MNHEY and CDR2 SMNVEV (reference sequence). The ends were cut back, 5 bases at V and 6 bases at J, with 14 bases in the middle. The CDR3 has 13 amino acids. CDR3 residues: CASSRREYREQYF. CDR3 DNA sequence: TGTGCCAGCAGTCGGAGAGAATACCGCGAGCAGTACTTC.

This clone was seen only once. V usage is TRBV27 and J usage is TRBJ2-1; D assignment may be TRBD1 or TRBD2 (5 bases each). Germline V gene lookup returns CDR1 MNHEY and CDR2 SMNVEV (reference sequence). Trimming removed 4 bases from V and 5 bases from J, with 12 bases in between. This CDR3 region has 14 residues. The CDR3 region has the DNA TGTGCCAGCAGTTCGGGGACCCTCAACAATGAGCAGTTCTTC. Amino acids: CASSSGTLNNEQFF.

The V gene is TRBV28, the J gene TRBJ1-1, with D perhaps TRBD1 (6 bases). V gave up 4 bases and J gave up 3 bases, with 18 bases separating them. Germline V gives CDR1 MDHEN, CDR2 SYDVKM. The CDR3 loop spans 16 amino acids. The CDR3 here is CASSYSPGAGYTEAFF. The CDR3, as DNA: TGTGCCAGCAGTTACTCACCAGGGGCCGGGTACACTGAAGCTTTCTTT. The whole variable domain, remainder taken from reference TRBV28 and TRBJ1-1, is DVKVTQSSRYLVKRTGEKVFLECVQDMDHENMFWYRQDPGLGLRLIYFSYDVKMKEKGDIPEGYSVSREKKERFSLILESASTNQTSMYLCASSYSPGAGYTEAFFGQGTRLTVV.

The CDR3 DNA follows: TGTGCCAGCAGCGCTGGACAGGGCGTGTTCTTCTATGGCTACACCTTC. This encodes CASSAGQGVFFYGYTF. This chain uses TRBV28 with TRBJ1-2; 8 nucleotides match TRBD1. Losses at the gene ends were 6 bases for V and 4 bases for J; bases not matched to a gene: 13. This CDR3 spans 16 amino acids. Germline V gene sequence: CDR1 MDHEN, CDR2 SYDVKM.

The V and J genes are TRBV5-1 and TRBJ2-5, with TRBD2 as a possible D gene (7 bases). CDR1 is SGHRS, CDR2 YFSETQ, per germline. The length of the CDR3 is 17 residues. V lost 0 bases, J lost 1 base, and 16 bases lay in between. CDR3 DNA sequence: TGCGCCAGCAGCTTGGCCGGGGGGCTGCGACTCCAAGAGACCCAGTACTTC. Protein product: CASSLAGGLRLQETQYF.

The CDR3: CASSQDDRGGRLQFF. The CDR3 DNA sequence: TGCGCCAGCAGCCAAGATGATCGCGGTGGGCGTCTGCAGTTCTTC. The chain employs TRBV4-1 and TRBJ2-1, with D uncertain. Germline V gene sequence: CDR1 MGHRA, CDR2 YSYEKL. The ends were cut back, 0 bases at V and 12 bases at J, with 18 bases in the middle. CDR3 length: 15 residues.

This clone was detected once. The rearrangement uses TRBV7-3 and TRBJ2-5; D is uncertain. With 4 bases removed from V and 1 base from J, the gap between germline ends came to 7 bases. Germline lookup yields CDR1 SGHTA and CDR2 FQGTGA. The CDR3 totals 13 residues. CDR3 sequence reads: CASSSRSQETQYF. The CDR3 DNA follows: TGTGCCAGCAGCTCGCGGAGCCAAGAGACCCAGTACTTC.

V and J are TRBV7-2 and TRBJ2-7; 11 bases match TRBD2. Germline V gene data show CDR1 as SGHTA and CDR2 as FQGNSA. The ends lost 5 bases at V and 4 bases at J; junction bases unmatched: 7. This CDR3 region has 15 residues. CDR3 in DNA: TGTGCCAGCAGCCCTACTAGCGGGAGACGGTACGAGCAGTACTTC. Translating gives CASSPTSGRRYEQYF.

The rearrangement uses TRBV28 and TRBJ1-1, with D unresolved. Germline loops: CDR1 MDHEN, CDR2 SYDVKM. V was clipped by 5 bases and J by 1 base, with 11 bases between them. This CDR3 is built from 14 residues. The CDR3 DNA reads TGTGCCAGCAGTCCCGGTTCGGGGAACACTGAAGCTTTCTTT. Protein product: CASSPGSGNTEAFF.